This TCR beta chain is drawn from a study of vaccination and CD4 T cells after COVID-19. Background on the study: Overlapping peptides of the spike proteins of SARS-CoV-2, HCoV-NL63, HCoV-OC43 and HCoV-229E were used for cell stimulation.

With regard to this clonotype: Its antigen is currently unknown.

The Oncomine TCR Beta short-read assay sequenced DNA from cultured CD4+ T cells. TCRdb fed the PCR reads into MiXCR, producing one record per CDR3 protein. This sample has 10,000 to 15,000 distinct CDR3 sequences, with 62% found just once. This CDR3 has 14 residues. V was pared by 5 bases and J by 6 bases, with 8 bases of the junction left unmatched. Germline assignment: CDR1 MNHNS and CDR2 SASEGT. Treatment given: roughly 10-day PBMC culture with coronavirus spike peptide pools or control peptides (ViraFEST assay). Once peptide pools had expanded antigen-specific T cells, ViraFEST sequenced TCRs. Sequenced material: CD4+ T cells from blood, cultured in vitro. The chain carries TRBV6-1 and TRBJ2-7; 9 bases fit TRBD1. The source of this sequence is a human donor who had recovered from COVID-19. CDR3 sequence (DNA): TGTGCCAGCAGTAGACCGGGACAGGGTACCGAGCAGTACTTC. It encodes CASSRPGQGTEQYF.